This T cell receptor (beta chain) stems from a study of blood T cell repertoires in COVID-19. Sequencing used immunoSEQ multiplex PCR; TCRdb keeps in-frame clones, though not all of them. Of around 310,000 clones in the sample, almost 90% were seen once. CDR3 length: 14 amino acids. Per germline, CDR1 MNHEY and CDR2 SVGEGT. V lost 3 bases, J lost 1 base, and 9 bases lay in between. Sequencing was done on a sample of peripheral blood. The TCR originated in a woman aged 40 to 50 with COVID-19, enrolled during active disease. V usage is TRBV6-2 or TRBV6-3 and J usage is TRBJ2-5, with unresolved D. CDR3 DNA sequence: TGTGCCAGCAGTTATCTCCGCAGCCAAGAGACCCAGTACTTC. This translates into CASSYLRSQETQYF.